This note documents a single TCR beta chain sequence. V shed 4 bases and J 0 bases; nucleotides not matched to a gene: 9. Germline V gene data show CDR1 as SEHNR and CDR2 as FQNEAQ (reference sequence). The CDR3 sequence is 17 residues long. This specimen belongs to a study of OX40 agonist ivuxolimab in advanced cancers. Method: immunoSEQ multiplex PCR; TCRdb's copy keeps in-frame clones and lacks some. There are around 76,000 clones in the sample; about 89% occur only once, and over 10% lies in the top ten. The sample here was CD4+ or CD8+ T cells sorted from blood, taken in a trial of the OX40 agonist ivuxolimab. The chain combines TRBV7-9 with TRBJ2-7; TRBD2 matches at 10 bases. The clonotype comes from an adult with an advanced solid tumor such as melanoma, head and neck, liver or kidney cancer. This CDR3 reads CASSSVASGSPSYEQYF. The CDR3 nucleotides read TGTGCCAGCAGCTCAGTGGCTAGCGGGAGCCCCTCCTACGAGCAGTACTTC.